The entry below gives a single TCR beta chain sequence along with its context. No antigen is known for it. Repertoires were generated with immunoSEQ multiplex PCR, while TCRdb's copy carries only in-frame clones and drops some. The table shows under 40,000 clones, with under 85% occurring only once. This sample stems from a study of T cells in narcolepsy. Study observations and caveats: Autoreactive HCRT-specific and TRIB2-specific clonotypes were marked in same-patient CSF-versus-blood CD4+ comparisons. Blood of same and different patients, but not healthy controls, reportedly held recurring autoreactive clonotypes.

Per the germline V gene, CDR1 is SGHRS and CDR2 is YFSETQ. The CDR3 spans 14 residues. V was cut by 0 bases and J by 4 bases, with 8 bases left in between. This chain joins TRBV5-1 and TRBJ2-1, with no clear D. This receptor was identified in a human donor with narcolepsy. The sample was CD45RA- memory CD4+ T cells from PBMCs. CDR3 DNA sequence: TGCGCCAGCAGCTTGGGGGGTCCGTACAATGAGCAGTTCTTC. Translating it yields CASSLGGPYNEQFF.